This T cell receptor (beta chain) was identified during a study of cytomegalovirus exposure and HLA in healthy donors. PCR used 60 Vbeta primers and 13 Jbeta primers. Only in-frame clones appear in the TCRdb table, and some are missing; sequencing was by immunoSEQ multiplex PCR. This table has about 150,000 clones, over 70% appearing once. Every donor was a healthy person donating bone marrow. Study-wide points: A missense DCLRE1C variant was associated with V- and J-gene trimming of TCR beta chains in a later analysis, and an independent cohort replicated the association. There were some public TCRs occurring in many donors, but most TCR sequences were rare.

The CDR3 sequence is 16 residues long. J was trimmed by 8 bases and V by 3 bases; bases with no gene match: 16. CDR1 and CDR2 (germline): SGDLS, YYNGEE. Concerning this clone itself: Its specificity is unknown.

The sequence derives from a man aged 50 to 59 in good health and CMV-seropositive. The chain combines TRBV9 with TRBJ1-2; 7 bases are shared with TRBD1. The sample comprised PBMCs. CDR3 sequence reads: CASSASPDRSAVGYTF. For the CDR3, the DNA is TGTGCCAGCAGCGCCTCGCCGGACAGGTCCGCGGTGGGCTACACCTTC. Full variable domain (missing parts from reference TRBV9 and TRBJ1-2): DSGVTQTPKHLITATGQRVTLRCSPRSGDLSVYWYQQSLDQGLQFLIQYYNGEERAKGNILERFSAQQFPDLHSELNLSSLELGDSALYFCASSASPDRSAVGYTFGSGTRLTVV.